A selection of T cell receptor beta chains follows, all from one sample in a study of OX40 agonist ivuxolimab in advanced cancers. Profiling relied on immunoSEQ multiplex PCR, and the TCRdb table lists in-frame clones only, not all of them. The table lists 35,000 to 50,000 clones, about 86% of them singletons. The source material was CD4+ or CD8+ T cells sorted from blood, sampled in a trial of the OX40 agonist ivuxolimab. These receptors came from an adult with an advanced solid tumor such as melanoma, head and neck, liver or kidney cancer. The CDR3 runs from the conserved cysteine through the conserved F or W. A D gene is named only where the DNA matches it firmly. Clone size is stated in some rows and not others, as once, few, many or a class when expanded.

j_call,v_call,clone_size,d_call,cdr3_nt,cdr3_aa
TRBJ1-1,TRBV14,-,TRBD1,TGTGCCAGCAGCCAAGCACCGGGACAGGGGGCGGGGAAGACTGAAGCTTTCTTT,CASSQAPGQGAGKTEAFF
TRBJ2-7,TRBV5-4,once,-,TGTGCCAGCAGGGGGGACTCGGACTACGAGCAGTACTTC,CASRGDSDYEQYF
TRBJ2-1,TRBV5-1,once,-,TGCGCCAGCAGCTTCGGACAGATCAATGAGCAGTTCTTC,CASSFGQINEQFF
TRBJ2-1,TRBV29-1,-,-,TGCAGCGTTGAGGGGGGGCCGAGCTCCTACAATGAGCAGTTCTTC,CSVEGGPSSYNEQFF
TRBJ1-1,TRBV9,-,-,TGTGCCAGCAGGACCCCAGGGTTGGACACTGAAGCTTTCTTT,CASRTPGLDTEAFF
TRBJ1-1,TRBV6-1,-,-,TGTGCCAGCAGTGCTTCTGCCGGATCCCCACCCAGGGCTTTCTTT,CASSASAGSPPRAFF
TRBJ2-1,TRBV15,-,-,TGTGCCACCAGCAGAGGAACCCTAGAGCAGTTCTTC,CATSRGTLEQFF
TRBJ1-3,TRBV12-5,-,-,TGTGCTAGTGGTTTGGTATGTTGGGGGGGTGGAAACACCATATATTTT,CASGLVCWGGGNTIYF
TRBJ1-2,TRBV29-1,-,-,TGCAGTGCGTTATCAGGTGATAACTATGGCTACACCTTC,CSALSGDNYGYTF
TRBJ1-1,TRBV7-2,-,-,TGTGCCAGCAGCTTATTAGGAGTCACTGAAGCTTTCTTT,CASSLLGVTEAFF
TRBJ2-1,TRBV5-4,once,TRBD2,TGTGCCAGCAGCTTCGATAGCGGGCGCCGGTCCTACAATGAGCAGTTCTTC,CASSFDSGRRSYNEQFF
TRBJ2-5,TRBV28,-,-,TGTGCCAGCAGGGGATTCAGGGAAGAGACCCAGTACTTC,CASRGFREETQYF
TRBJ2-2,TRBV28,-,TRBD2,TGTGCCAGCAGTTCGTGGACTAGCGGGAGGCCTGCGAACACCGGGGAGCTGTTTTTT,CASSSWTSGRPANTGELFF
TRBJ2-7,TRBV27,-,-,TGTGCCAGCAGTCCTTGGACGGGTTCCTACGAGCAGTACTTC,CASSPWTGSYEQYF
TRBJ1-2,TRBV6-1,-,-,TGTGCCAGCAGTGAAGATGGAAGGTATGGCTACACCTTC,CASSEDGRYGYTF
TRBJ1-2,TRBV2,-,-,TGTGCCAGCAGCACCGGGACTGACATTAACTATGGCTACACCTTC,CASSTGTDINYGYTF
TRBJ2-3,TRBV7-8,-,TRBD2,TGTGCCAGCAGCTTAGGGACTAGCGGCACAGATACGCAGTATTTT,CASSLGTSGTDTQYF
TRBJ2-3,TRBV7-6,-,-,TGTGCCAGCAGCCGAGGGCTGTGGAGGGATACGCAGTATTTT,CASSRGLWRDTQYF
TRBJ2-7,TRBV1,-,-,TGCACCAGCAGCGGGGTAAGGGTTGTTCGTAACGAGCAGTACTTC,CTSSGVRVVRNEQYF
TRBJ2-7,TRBV7-2,-,TRBD2,TGTGCCAGCAGCTTGGGACTAGCGGGATGGTACGAGCAGTACTTC,CASSLGLAGWYEQYF
TRBJ2-1,TRBV28,-,TRBD2,TGTGCCAGCAGTCGCTCGAGCGGGAGCTCCTACAATGAGCAGTTCTTC,CASSRSSGSSYNEQFF
TRBJ2-1,TRBV6-4,-,TRBD2,TGTGCCAGCAGTGTGGTCGGGGGGGGGAATGAGCAGTTCTTC,CASSVVGGGNEQFF
TRBJ1-1,TRBV27,once,-,TGTGCCAGCAGTCTCCGACAACCGGGACACGAGGCTTTCTTT,CASSLRQPGHEAFF
TRBJ2-5,TRBV7-9,-,-,TGTGCCAGCAGCTATACGGAGGGGGAGACCCAGTACTTC,CASSYTEGETQYF
TRBJ1-2,TRBV4-2,few,TRBD1,TGTGCCAGCAGCCAAGATTGGACAGGCCTTAACTATGGCTACACCTTC,CASSQDWTGLNYGYTF
TRBJ1-2,TRBV6-4,-,-,TGTGCCAGCAGTGAAGGAGCGGGATACACCTTC,CASSEGAGYTF
TRBJ1-3,TRBV6-5,-,-,TGTGCCAGCAGTTTTTTTGCAGGATCTGGAAACACCATATATTTT,CASSFFAGSGNTIYF
TRBJ2-3,TRBV15,-,-,TGTGCCACCAGCCACGACACCCCCGAACGGTATTTT,CATSHDTPERYF
TRBJ2-3,TRBV4-3,once,-,TGCGCCAGCAGCCATCCCCGGGACTCCCGTACCACAGATACGCAGTATTTT,CASSHPRDSRTTDTQYF
TRBJ2-5,TRBV29-1,-,TRBD1,TGCAGCGTCTGGACAGGGGATGAGACCCAGTACTTC,CSVWTGDETQYF
TRBJ2-7,TRBV7-9,medium-sized,TRBD1,TGTGCCAGCACGCATTCCGGGACAGGGCCCTACGAGCAGTACTTC,CASTHSGTGPYEQYF
TRBJ1-3,TRBV29-1,-,-,TGCAGCGCCGGGGGAGGGTCCGGAAACACCATATATTTT,CSAGGGSGNTIYF
TRBJ1-2,TRBV7-9,-,TRBD1,TGTGCCAGCAGCTCCCGGGACAGGGGATATGGCTACACCTTC,CASSSRDRGYGYTF
TRBJ2-3,TRBV9,-,-,TGTGCCAGCAGTAATTTGCGGGAAACGCAGTATTTT,CASSNLRETQYF
TRBJ1-1,TRBV19,-,-,TGTGCCAGTAGTGCTGGATTTGGAGCTTTCTTT,CASSAGFGAFF
TRBJ2-2,TRBV4-1,few,TRBD2,TGCGCCAGCAGCCAAGATGGGGGAGGGCCAATGGGCGGGGAGCTGTTTTTT,CASSQDGGGPMGGELFF
TRBJ2-5,TRBV6-6,-,-,TGTGCCAGCAGTTATACGTTAGACTATGCCCAAGAGACCCAGTACTTC,CASSYTLDYAQETQYF
TRBJ1-1,TRBV4-3,-,TRBD1,TGCGCCAGCAGCCAAGTGGGACAGGGTATTTTGAACACTGAAGCTTTCTTT,CASSQVGQGILNTEAFF
TRBJ2-1,TRBV5-4,-,TRBD2,TGTGCCAGCAGCTCAGAAGGACTAGCGGGGAGGTACAATGAGCAGTTCTTC,CASSSEGLAGRYNEQFF
TRBJ1-1,TRBV29-1,-,-,TGCAGCGCCGGTGGAGGGGCCACTGAAGCTTTCTTT,CSAGGGATEAFF
TRBJ1-6,TRBV5-8,-,-,TGTGCCAGCAGCTTCAGTACACCCCTCCACTTT,CASSFSTPLHF
TRBJ2-3,TRBV4-3,few,-,TGCGCCAGCGCTTGGGGCGGGTCGGCCGATACGCAGTATTTT,CASAWGGSADTQYF
TRBJ2-3,TRBV4-1,-,-,TGCGCCAGCAGCCAAGGGACTACCTACACAGATACGCAGTATTTT,CASSQGTTYTDTQYF
TRBJ1-5,TRBV6-5,-,-,TGTGCCAGCAGACCTGACCGGGACAATCAGCCCCAGCATTTT,CASRPDRDNQPQHF
TRBJ2-7,TRBV5-4,-,TRBD1,TGTGCCAGCAGCATACCGGGACAGGCGTCGGGCGAGCAGTACTTC,CASSIPGQASGEQYF
TRBJ2-5,TRBV7-8,-,-,TGTGCCAGCAGCTCCCACCCCCAGGGTACAGAGACCCAGTACTTC,CASSSHPQGTETQYF
TRBJ2-3,TRBV27,-,-,TGTGCCAGCAGTTCATACACAGATACGCAGTATTTT,CASSSYTDTQYF
TRBJ2-6,TRBV7-9,-,-,TGTGCCAGCAGCTTATACCCCCGACAGGAAACCTCTGGGGCCAACGTCCTGACTTTC,CASSLYPRQETSGANVLTF
TRBJ2-1,TRBV9,-,-,TGTGCCAGCAGCGTAGACTCGGGAGATAGCTCCTACAATGAGCAGTTCTTC,CASSVDSGDSSYNEQFF
TRBJ1-5,TRBV9,few,-,TGTGCCAGCAGCGTAGGAAGGGGCGGGAGCAATCAGCCCCAGCATTTT,CASSVGRGGSNQPQHF
TRBJ2-2,TRBV7-9,-,-,TGTGCCAGCACCCCCCCAATAGGGGGAGGGCCGGACACCGGGGAGCTGTTTTTT,CASTPPIGGGPDTGELFF
TRBJ1-1,TRBV6-5,once,-,TGTGCCAGCAGTTACGTGGGAGGCACTGAAGCTTTCTTT,CASSYVGGTEAFF
TRBJ1-4,TRBV19,-,-,TGTGCCAGTAGTATTTTCGGGTTTAATGAAAAACTGTTTTTT,CASSIFGFNEKLFF
TRBJ2-7,TRBV6-6,-,TRBD1,TGTGCCACACTGGGACAGTTTGGCGAGCAGTACTTC,CATLGQFGEQYF
TRBJ2-1,TRBV2,-,-,TGTGCCAGCACGGTAAATGAGCAGTTCTTC,CASTVNEQFF